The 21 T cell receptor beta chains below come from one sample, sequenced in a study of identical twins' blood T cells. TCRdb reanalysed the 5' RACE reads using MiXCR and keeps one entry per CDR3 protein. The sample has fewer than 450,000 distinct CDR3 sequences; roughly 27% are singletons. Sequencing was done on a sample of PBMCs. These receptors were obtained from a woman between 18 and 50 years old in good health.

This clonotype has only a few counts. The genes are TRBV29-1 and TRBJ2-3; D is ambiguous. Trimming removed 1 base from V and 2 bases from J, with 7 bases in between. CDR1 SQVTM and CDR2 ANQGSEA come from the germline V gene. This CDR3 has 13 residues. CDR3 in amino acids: CSVEAFHTDTQYF. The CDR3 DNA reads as TGCAGCGTTGAAGCCTTCCACACAGATACGCAGTATTTT.

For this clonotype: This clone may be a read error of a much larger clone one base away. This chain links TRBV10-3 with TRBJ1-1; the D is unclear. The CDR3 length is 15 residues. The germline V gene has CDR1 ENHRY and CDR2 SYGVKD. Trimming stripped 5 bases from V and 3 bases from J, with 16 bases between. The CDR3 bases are TGTGCCATCAGTAAGCGTGTGAGTGGGTACACTGAAGCTTTCTTT. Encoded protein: CAISKRVSGYTEAFF.

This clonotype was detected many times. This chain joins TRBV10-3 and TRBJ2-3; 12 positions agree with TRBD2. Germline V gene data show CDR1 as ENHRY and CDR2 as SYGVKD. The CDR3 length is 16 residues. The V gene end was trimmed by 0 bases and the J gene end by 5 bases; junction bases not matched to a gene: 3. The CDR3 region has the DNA TGTGCCATCAGTGAGTCGACTAGCGGGAGTTTAGATACGCAGTATTTT. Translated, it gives CAISESTSGSLDTQYF.

The CDR3 loop is CASSFTNEKLFF. In DNA, the CDR3 is TGTGCCAGCAGCTTCACGAATGAAAAACTGTTTTTT. The rearrangement uses TRBV7-9 and TRBJ1-4, with D hard to call. Per germline, CDR1 SEHNR and CDR2 FQNEAQ (reference sequence). The ends were cut back, 3 bases at V and 5 bases at J, with 4 bases in the middle. There are 12 residues in the CDR3. Full variable domain (missing parts from reference TRBV7-9 and TRBJ1-4): DTGVSQNPRHKITKRGQNVTFRCDPISEHNRLYWYRQTLGQGPEFLTYFQNEAQLEKSRLLSDRFSAERPKGSFSTLEIQRTEQGDSAMYLCASSFTNEKLFFGSGTQLSVL.

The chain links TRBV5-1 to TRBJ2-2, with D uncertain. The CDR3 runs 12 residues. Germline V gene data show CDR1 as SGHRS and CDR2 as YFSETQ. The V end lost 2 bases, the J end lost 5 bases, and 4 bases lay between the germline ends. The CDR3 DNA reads TGCGCCAGCAGCTTTAGGACCGGGGAGCTGTTTTTT. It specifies CASSFRTGELFF.

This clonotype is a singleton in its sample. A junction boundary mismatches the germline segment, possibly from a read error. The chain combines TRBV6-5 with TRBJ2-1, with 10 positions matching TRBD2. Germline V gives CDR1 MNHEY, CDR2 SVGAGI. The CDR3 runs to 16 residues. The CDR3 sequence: CASSSPTSGTRNDQFF. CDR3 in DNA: TGTGCCAGCAGTTCCCCTACTAGCGGGACCCGTAATGATCAGTTCTTC.

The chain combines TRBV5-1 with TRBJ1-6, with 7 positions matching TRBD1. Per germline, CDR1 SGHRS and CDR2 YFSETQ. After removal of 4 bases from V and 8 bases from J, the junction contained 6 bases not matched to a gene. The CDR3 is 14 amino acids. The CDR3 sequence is CASSTRQGHSPLHF. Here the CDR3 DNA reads TGCGCCAGCAGCACTCGACAGGGTCATTCACCCCTCCACTTT.

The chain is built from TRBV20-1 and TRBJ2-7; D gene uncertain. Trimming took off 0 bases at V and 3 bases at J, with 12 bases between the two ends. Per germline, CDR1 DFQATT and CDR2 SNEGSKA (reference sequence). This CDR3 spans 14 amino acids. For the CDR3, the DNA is TGCAGTGCTAGAGATCTAGGACCAGACTACGAGCAGTACTTC. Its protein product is CSARDLGPDYEQYF.

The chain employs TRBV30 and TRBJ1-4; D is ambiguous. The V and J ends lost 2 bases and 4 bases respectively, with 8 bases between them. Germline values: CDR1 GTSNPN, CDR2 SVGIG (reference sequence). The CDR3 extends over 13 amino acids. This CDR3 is CAWSLGSNEKLFF. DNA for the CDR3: TGTGCCTGGAGTCTCGGGAGTAATGAAAAACTGTTTTTT. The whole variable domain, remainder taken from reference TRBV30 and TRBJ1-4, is SQTIHQWPATLVQPVGSPLSLECTVEGTSNPNLYWYRQAAGRGLQLLFYSVGIGQISSEVPQNLSASRPQDRQFILSSKKLLLSDSGFYLCAWSLGSNEKLFFGSGTQLSVL.

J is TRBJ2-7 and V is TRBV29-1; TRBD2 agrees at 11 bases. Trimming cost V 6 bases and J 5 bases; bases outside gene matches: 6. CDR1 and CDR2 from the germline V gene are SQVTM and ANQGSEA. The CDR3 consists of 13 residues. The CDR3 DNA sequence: TGCAGCGTAGCACTAGCGGGAGAAGACGAGCAGTACTTC. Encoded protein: CSVALAGEDEQYF.

CDR3 bases: TGCGCCAGCAGCCTCGGACAGCCCTCTGGAAACACCATATATTTT. Protein sequence: CASSLGQPSGNTIYF. The chain combines TRBV4-3 with TRBJ1-3, with D perhaps matching TRBD1 (6 bases). Looked up from germline, CDR1 is LGHNA and CDR2 is YSLEER. CDR3 length: 15 amino acids. The V gene lost 4 bases and the J gene lost 0 bases, with 10 bases spanning the gap.

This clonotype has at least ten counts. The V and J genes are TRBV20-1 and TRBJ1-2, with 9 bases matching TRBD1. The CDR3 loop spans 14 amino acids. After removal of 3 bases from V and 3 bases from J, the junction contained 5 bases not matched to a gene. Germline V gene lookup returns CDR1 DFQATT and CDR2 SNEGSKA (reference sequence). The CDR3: CSARGGQGDYGYTF. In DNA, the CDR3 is TGCAGTGCTAGGGGGGGACAGGGAGACTATGGCTACACCTTC.

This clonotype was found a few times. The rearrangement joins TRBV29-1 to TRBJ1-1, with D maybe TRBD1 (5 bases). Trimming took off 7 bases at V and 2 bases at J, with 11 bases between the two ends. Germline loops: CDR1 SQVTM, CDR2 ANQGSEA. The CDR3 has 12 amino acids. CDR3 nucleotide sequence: TGCAGCGGGGGACGGACTAACACTGAAGCTTTCTTT. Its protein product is CSGGRTNTEAFF.

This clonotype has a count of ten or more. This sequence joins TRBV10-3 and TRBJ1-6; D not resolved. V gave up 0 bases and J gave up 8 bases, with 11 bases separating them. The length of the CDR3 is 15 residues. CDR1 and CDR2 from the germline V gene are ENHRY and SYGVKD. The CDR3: CAISESSIWDSPLHF. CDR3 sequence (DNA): TGTGCCATCAGTGAGTCATCGATATGGGATTCACCCCTCCACTTT.

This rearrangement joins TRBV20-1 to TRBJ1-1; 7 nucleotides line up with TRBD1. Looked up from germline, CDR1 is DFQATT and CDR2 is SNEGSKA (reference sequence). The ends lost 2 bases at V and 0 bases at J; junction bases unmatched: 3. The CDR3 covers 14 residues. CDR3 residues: CSARKGAVNTEAFF. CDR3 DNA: TGCAGTGCTAGAAAGGGGGCGGTGAACACTGAAGCTTTCTTT.

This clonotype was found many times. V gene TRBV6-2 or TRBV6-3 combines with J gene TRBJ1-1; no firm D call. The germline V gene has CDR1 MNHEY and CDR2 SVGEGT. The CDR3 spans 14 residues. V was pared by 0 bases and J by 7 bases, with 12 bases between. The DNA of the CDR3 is TGTGCCAGCAGTTACTCGAGCTTCTCCGTTGAAGCTTTCTTT. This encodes CASSYSSFSVEAFF.

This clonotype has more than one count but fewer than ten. The CDR3 loop is CASSTSIDRVEDTQYF. CDR3 nucleotides: TGTGCCAGCAGTACGTCTATTGACAGGGTGGAAGATACGCAGTATTTT. The gene calls are TRBV12-3 or TRBV12-4 and TRBJ2-3, with 7 bases lining up with TRBD1. V was pared by 5 bases and J by 5 bases, with 13 bases of the junction left unmatched. CDR3 length: 16 residues.

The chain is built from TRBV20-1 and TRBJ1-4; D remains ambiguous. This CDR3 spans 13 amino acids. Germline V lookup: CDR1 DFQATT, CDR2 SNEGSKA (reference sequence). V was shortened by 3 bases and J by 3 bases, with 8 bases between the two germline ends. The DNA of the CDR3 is TGCAGTGCTAGTCACAGTTCTAATGAAAAACTGTTTTTT. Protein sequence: CSASHSSNEKLFF.

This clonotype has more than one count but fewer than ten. The CDR3 region is CSAHGPATEAFF. For the CDR3, the DNA is TGCAGTGCTCATGGACCGGCCACTGAAGCTTTCTTT. V usage is TRBV20-1 and J usage is TRBJ1-1; D remains ambiguous. Looked up from germline, CDR1 is DFQATT and CDR2 is SNEGSKA (reference sequence). The CDR3 consists of 12 residues. V was trimmed by 5 bases and J by 4 bases, leaving 11 bases between them.

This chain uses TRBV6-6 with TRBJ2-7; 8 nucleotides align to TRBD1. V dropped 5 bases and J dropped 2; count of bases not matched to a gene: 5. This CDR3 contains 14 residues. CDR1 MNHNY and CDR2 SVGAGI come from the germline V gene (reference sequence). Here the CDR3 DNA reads TGTGCCAGCAGTAGCAGGGGGCTGGCCTACGAGCAGTACTTC. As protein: CASSSRGLAYEQYF.

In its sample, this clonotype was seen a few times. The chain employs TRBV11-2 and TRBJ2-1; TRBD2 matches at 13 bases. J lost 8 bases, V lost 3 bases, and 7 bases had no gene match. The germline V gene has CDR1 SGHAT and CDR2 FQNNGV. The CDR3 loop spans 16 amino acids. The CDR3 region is CASSFGLAGAQDEQFF. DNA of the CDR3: TGTGCCAGCAGCTTCGGACTAGCGGGAGCTCAGGATGAGCAGTTCTTC. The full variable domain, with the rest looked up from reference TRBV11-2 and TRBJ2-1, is EAGVAQSPRYKIIEKRQSVAFWCNPISGHATLYWYQQILGQGPKLLIQFQNNGVVDDSQLPKDRFSAERLKGVDSTLKIQPAKLEDSAVYLCASSFGLAGAQDEQFFGPGTRLTVL.